This TCR beta chain came from a study of technical replicates of blood from a handful of donors. This CDR3 region has 13 residues. The V gene's germline CDR1 is LGHNA and CDR2 YSLEER. The V end lost 5 bases, the J end lost 2 bases, and 6 bases lay between the germline ends. Profiled with immunoSEQ multiplex PCR; TCRdb holds only in-frame clones, not every one. Found here are over 90,000 clones, roughly 96% of them singletons; the top ten hold 0.36%. The rearrangement joins TRBV4-3 to TRBJ2-2; D not resolved. The sequencing input was T cells isolated from PBMCs. This TCR came from a human donor in good health. CDR3 DNA sequence: TGCGCCAGCAGCACTTATAACACCGGGGAGCTGTTTTTT. Translating gives CASSTYNTGELFF.